The entry that follows covers one T cell receptor (beta chain) sequence. Which antigen it targets is not known. It has no much larger one-base neighbor in the sample; base qualities were not kept. Trimming accounts for 6 bases at V and 3 bases at J, while the number of junction bases matched to no gene is 12. The CDR3 covers 16 residues, taking in both the cysteine and the phenylalanine. CDR3 DNA is the only sequence kept; it has 48 bases, read in frame from the first base. The germline V gene provides CDR1 SNHLY and CDR2 FYNNEI. The library was generated by PCR. DNA from cultured CD4+ T cells underwent TCR sequencing with the Oncomine TCR Beta short-read assay at the Johns Hopkins FTIC core. The QIAamp micro DNA kit was used to extract genomic DNA from the cultured CD4+ T cells. Oncomine TCR Beta libraries from cultured CD4+ T cells were pooled using unique dual indexes and sequenced on an Illumina iSeq 100. On the study's bioinformatics: Non-productive sequences were filtered out, and CDR3s that did not start with C, did not end with F or W, or were shorter than 7 amino acids were discarded. The MANAFEST web application was used to identify antigen-specific clonotypes by comparing peptide-stimulated wells against reference wells and other culture wells. To be called positive, a clone needed an FDR below 0.05, an odds ratio above 5, and a productive frequency above 0.1% in at least two of three replicate wells. A clonotype was classed as cross-reactive if the clonotype showed significant expansion both in SARS-CoV-2 spike wells and in at least one common cold coronavirus spike condition. CDR3 homology was assessed with Levenshtein distances (stringdist) and unrooted phylogenetic trees (ape) in R version 3.6.1. Starting from the raw public reads, TCRdb applied fastp trimming at Q25, assembled clones with MiXCR and retained in-frame beta chains. Records with the same CDR3 protein are collapsed into one entry carrying the most frequent genes and DNA. The V and J calls were not made by the authors but by TCRdb's processing. A total of over 9,000 distinct CDR3 sequences appear in this sample, roughly 29% of them only once. The ten largest clones take up 10% to 15% of the sample.

In the paper's terms, the treatment or condition label means: roughly 11-day PBMC culture with coronavirus spike peptide pools or control peptides (ViraFEST assay). CD4+ T cells from unexposed donors were collected before the COVID-19 pandemic (2011-2018). The ViraFEST assay was used in the study, in which antigen-specific T cells were expanded with peptide pools and expanded clonotypes were subsequently identified by TCR sequencing. Over 1.5 million PBMCs per well were cultured in IMDM with roughly 5.5% human AB serum and approximately 10 IU/ml IL-2, plus 10 ug/ml peptide pools. On days 3 and 7, half of the culture medium was replaced with fresh IL-2-containing medium. After roughly 9 days of culture, CD4+ T cells were isolated by negative selection with the EasySep CD4+ T cell isolation kit. As cell number allowed, CD4+ T cells from unexposed donors were tested for reactivity to SARS-CoV-2 S and N and to four common cold coronavirus spike pools. Ficoll-Paque Plus gradient centrifugation was used to isolate PBMCs from whole blood, and the isolated PBMCs were then either used fresh or cryopreserved at -140C. Triplicate wells were generally used for each culture condition. The leukapheresis product for the unexposed donors was obtained through commercial purchase.

This entry belongs to a study of vaccination and CD4 T cells after COVID-19 (dated by TCRdb to 2021 to 2024). About the study as a whole: The convalescent cohort included six males and four females, with two Hispanic individuals, seven Caucasians, two Asians and one multiracial person. As controls, cultures received a CEFX viral epitope pool (the positive control), an HIV-1 Nef peptide pool (the negative control), or no peptide at all. Participants got two doses of the Pfizer-BioNTech BNT162b2 vaccine (n=8) or two doses of the Moderna mRNA-1273 vaccine (n=2). Overlapping spike peptide pools from SARS-CoV-2 and from the common cold coronaviruses HCoV-NL63, HCoV-OC43 and HCoV-229E were used as culture stimuli. Post-vaccine blood samples were obtained a median of about 72 days after the second vaccine dose, with a range of roughly 13 to 250 days. In around ten COVID-19 convalescent patients and 4 infection-naive healthy vaccine recipients, the spike-specific CD4+ TCR repertoire before mRNA vaccination was compared with the repertoire after mRNA vaccination. At the TCR clonotype level, an earlier paper using these donors assessed memory CD4+ T cell crossreactivity between SARS-CoV-2 and common cold coronavirus spike proteins. Post-COVID blood samples were collected from convalescent patients a median of approximately 93 days after diagnosis, with a range of about 30 to 161 days. Broad study findings and their caveats: The median number of SARS-CoV-2-reactive clonotypes rose from around 20 after infection to some 40 after vaccination, but the change was not significant. The study included relatively few convalescent patients and did not analyze early timepoints after natural infection. In convalescent patients, nearly all vaccine-specific clones (304 of 307) were found to be mono-reactive for SARS-CoV-2 spike rather than cross-reactive with common cold coronaviruses. In convalescent patients, a median around 83% of post-vaccine SARS-CoV-2-reactive clones were detected only after vaccination, and vaccine-specific priming was suggested by this finding.

The receptor was derived from a human donor in good health. The chain couples TRBV2 to TRBJ2-7; a stretch of 9 junction bases matches TRBD1. Input material: CD4+ T cells from blood, cultured in vitro. The CDR3 region: CASSGFGTGMVYEQYF. Here is the DNA: TGTGCCAGCAGCGGGTTCGGGACAGGGATGGTCTACGAGCAGTACTTC.